The rows below give T cell receptor beta chains drawn from one sample of a study of T cell responses to AZD1222 COVID-19 vaccine. Repertoires were generated with immunoSEQ multiplex PCR, while TCRdb's copy carries only in-frame clones and drops some. The repertoire includes 45,000 to 60,000 clones, roughly 86% of them detected once, and roughly 17% sits in the top ten. The material was peripheral blood, obtained on day 0 of AZD1222 vaccination. Every receptor here comes from an adult in good health. Both conserved end residues are part of each CDR3. The order of the fields is CDR3 length, J gene, clone size, D gene, V gene, CDR3 DNA, CDR3 protein. The D gene is left open where the match is weak. Expanded clones get a size class; other rows say once, few or many, or leave the size out.

CDR3 length: 20; J gene: TRBJ2-1; clone size: NA; D gene: NA; V gene: TRBV21-1; CDR3 DNA: TGTGCCAGCAGCAAAGAGGGGACGTACCCCCAGAAGCGCGGACCCACTGAGCAGTTCTTC; CDR3 protein: CASSKEGTYPQKRGPTEQFF
CDR3 length: 16; J gene: TRBJ2-7; clone size: NA; D gene: TRBD2; V gene: TRBV3-1/TRBV3-2; CDR3 DNA: TGTGCCAGCAGCCACGAGACTAGCGGGGGTTCCTACGAGCAGTACTTC; CDR3 protein: CASSHETSGGSYEQYF
CDR3 length: 14; J gene: TRBJ1-1; clone size: NA; D gene: NA; V gene: TRBV7-2; CDR3 DNA: TGTGCCAGCAGCCCGGGGCGCGGAGGGACTGAAGCTTTCTTT; CDR3 protein: CASSPGRGGTEAFF
CDR3 length: 15; J gene: TRBJ2-7; clone size: NA; D gene: NA; V gene: TRBV15; CDR3 DNA: TGTGCCACCAGCAGTATTCGGGAGACCCACTACGAGCAGTACTTC; CDR3 protein: CATSSIRETHYEQYF
CDR3 length: 13; J gene: TRBJ1-2; clone size: NA; D gene: NA; V gene: TRBV5-6; CDR3 DNA: TGTGCCAGCAGCCGGCCTCCTAACTATGGCTACACCTTC; CDR3 protein: CASSRPPNYGYTF
CDR3 length: 14; J gene: TRBJ2-1; clone size: NA; D gene: TRBD2; V gene: TRBV3-1/TRBV3-2; CDR3 DNA: TGTGCCAGCAGTGGGACTAGCGGTAGTAGCGAGCAGTTCTTC; CDR3 protein: CASSGTSGSSEQFF
CDR3 length: 13; J gene: TRBJ1-2; clone size: NA; D gene: NA; V gene: TRBV5-6; CDR3 DNA: TGTGCCAGCAGCCGGAGTGGGCAGTGGGGCTACACCTTC; CDR3 protein: CASSRSGQWGYTF
CDR3 length: 14; J gene: TRBJ1-2; clone size: NA; D gene: TRBD1; V gene: TRBV3-1/TRBV3-2; CDR3 DNA: TGTGCCAGCAGCCAAGGGACAGGGGCCTTTGGCTACACCTTC; CDR3 protein: CASSQGTGAFGYTF
CDR3 length: 12; J gene: TRBJ2-5; clone size: NA; D gene: NA; V gene: TRBV7-2; CDR3 DNA: TGTGCCAGCAGCCCCGGTCAAGAGACCCAGTACTTC; CDR3 protein: CASSPGQETQYF
CDR3 length: 16; J gene: TRBJ1-1; clone size: NA; D gene: NA; V gene: TRBV5-6; CDR3 DNA: TGTGCCAGCAGCTTGGAGGCCCGGGGGGCGGTCACTGAAGCTTTCTTT; CDR3 protein: CASSLEARGAVTEAFF
CDR3 length: 15; J gene: TRBJ1-3; clone size: NA; D gene: TRBD1; V gene: TRBV30; CDR3 DNA: TGTGCCTGGAGTAGAGGGACAGGTTCTGGAAACACCATATATTTT; CDR3 protein: CAWSRGTGSGNTIYF
CDR3 length: 16; J gene: TRBJ1-2; clone size: NA; D gene: TRBD1; V gene: TRBV5-8; CDR3 DNA: TGTGCCAGCAGCTCGGATCCGGGACAGGGGGTCTATGGCTACACCTTC; CDR3 protein: CASSSDPGQGVYGYTF
CDR3 length: 15; J gene: TRBJ2-7; clone size: NA; D gene: NA; V gene: TRBV28; CDR3 DNA: TGTGCCAGCCGGGATGGGGGTAGGAGCTCCTACGAGCAGTACTTC; CDR3 protein: CASRDGGRSSYEQYF
CDR3 length: 15; J gene: TRBJ2-1; clone size: once; D gene: NA; V gene: TRBV9; CDR3 DNA: TGTGCCAGCAGTCAAACCGGAGGGACTGCCAATGAGCAGTTCTTC; CDR3 protein: CASSQTGGTANEQFF
CDR3 length: 15; J gene: TRBJ1-3; clone size: once; D gene: NA; V gene: TRBV21-1; CDR3 DNA: TGTGCCAGCAGCAATGGACAGGGTACGGGAAACACCATATATTTT; CDR3 protein: CASSNGQGTGNTIYF
CDR3 length: 15; J gene: TRBJ2-7; clone size: NA; D gene: TRBD1; V gene: TRBV19; CDR3 DNA: TGTGCCAGTAGTTGGACCGGGACAGGGACCGACGAGCAGTACTTC; CDR3 protein: CASSWTGTGTDEQYF
CDR3 length: 11; J gene: TRBJ2-7; clone size: NA; D gene: NA; V gene: TRBV12-3/TRBV12-4; CDR3 DNA: TGTGCCAGCAGTTCCCTATACGAGCAGTACTTC; CDR3 protein: CASSSLYEQYF
CDR3 length: 15; J gene: TRBJ2-7; clone size: NA; D gene: TRBD1; V gene: TRBV10-1; CDR3 DNA: TGCGCCAGCAGAGATCCCGGGACAGGCTCCTACGAGCAGTACTTC; CDR3 protein: CASRDPGTGSYEQYF
CDR3 length: 17; J gene: TRBJ2-7; clone size: NA; D gene: TRBD2; V gene: TRBV4-2; CDR3 DNA: TGTGCCAGCAGCCAAGATCACACTAGCGGGAGGATCTACGAGCAGTACTTC; CDR3 protein: CASSQDHTSGRIYEQYF
CDR3 length: 13; J gene: TRBJ1-6; clone size: NA; D gene: TRBD1; V gene: TRBV6-5; CDR3 DNA: TGTGCCAGCAGACTAACAGGGGACTCACCCCTCCACTTT; CDR3 protein: CASRLTGDSPLHF
CDR3 length: 11; J gene: TRBJ1-1; clone size: once; D gene: NA; V gene: TRBV6-6; CDR3 DNA: TGTGCCAGCAGAGGGGGGACTGAAGCTTTCTTT; CDR3 protein: CASRGGTEAFF
CDR3 length: 14; J gene: TRBJ2-7; clone size: few; D gene: NA; V gene: TRBV5-1; CDR3 DNA: TGCGCCAGCAGCTTGGTCGGGGGCTCCTACGAGCAGTACTTC; CDR3 protein: CASSLVGGSYEQYF
CDR3 length: 15; J gene: TRBJ1-3; clone size: NA; D gene: NA; V gene: TRBV28; CDR3 DNA: TGTGCCAGCAGTTTGGGACTCCTCTCTGGAAACACCATATATTTT; CDR3 protein: CASSLGLLSGNTIYF
CDR3 length: 15; J gene: TRBJ1-1; clone size: NA; D gene: NA; V gene: TRBV19; CDR3 DNA: TGTGCCAGTAGTCCACCACAGGGTGGGACCACTGAAGCTTTCTTT; CDR3 protein: CASSPPQGGTTEAFF
CDR3 length: 14; J gene: TRBJ1-2; clone size: NA; D gene: NA; V gene: TRBV19; CDR3 DNA: TGTGCCAGTAGTACCTTTACAGGGTCTAAGGGCTACACCTTC; CDR3 protein: CASSTFTGSKGYTF
CDR3 length: 12; J gene: TRBJ2-5; clone size: NA; D gene: NA; V gene: TRBV12-3/TRBV12-4; CDR3 DNA: TGTGCCAGCAGTCGTGGGGGAGAGACCCAGTACTTC; CDR3 protein: CASSRGGETQYF
CDR3 length: 16; J gene: TRBJ2-3; clone size: once; D gene: TRBD2; V gene: TRBV7-9; CDR3 DNA: TGTGCCAGCAGCTTAGTTGAGCGGGACTACACAGATACGCAGTATTTT; CDR3 protein: CASSLVERDYTDTQYF
CDR3 length: 14; J gene: TRBJ2-1; clone size: medium-sized; D gene: NA; V gene: TRBV9; CDR3 DNA: TGTGCCAGCAGCGTAACAGCGGGGACACGGGAGCAGTTCTTC; CDR3 protein: CASSVTAGTREQFF
CDR3 length: 14; J gene: TRBJ2-7; clone size: NA; D gene: TRBD1; V gene: TRBV5-1; CDR3 DNA: TGCGCCAGCAGCTTTGGGGACAGGAACTACGAGCAGTACTTC; CDR3 protein: CASSFGDRNYEQYF
CDR3 length: 14; J gene: TRBJ1-6; clone size: medium-sized; D gene: NA; V gene: TRBV6-4; CDR3 DNA: TGTGCCAGCAGTGAAGAGGGGGGAAGTTCACCCCTCCACTTT; CDR3 protein: CASSEEGGSSPLHF
CDR3 length: 15; J gene: TRBJ2-7; clone size: NA; D gene: NA; V gene: TRBV18; CDR3 DNA: TGTGCCAGCTCACAACAGAGCTCCAACTCCTACGAGCAGTACTTC; CDR3 protein: CASSQQSSNSYEQYF
CDR3 length: 14; J gene: TRBJ2-7; clone size: once; D gene: NA; V gene: TRBV6-1; CDR3 DNA: TGTGCCAGCAGTGATTCCCTCCCTTACTACGAGCAGTACTTC; CDR3 protein: CASSDSLPYYEQYF
CDR3 length: 15; J gene: TRBJ2-1; clone size: NA; D gene: TRBD2; V gene: TRBV28; CDR3 DNA: TGTGCCAGCAGCTTAACGACTAGCGGGAGCAATGAGCAGTTCTTC; CDR3 protein: CASSLTTSGSNEQFF
CDR3 length: 16; J gene: TRBJ1-3; clone size: NA; D gene: NA; V gene: TRBV28; CDR3 DNA: TGTGCCAGCAGTTTGTTGGGGGAGAGTTTTGGAAACACCATATATTTT; CDR3 protein: CASSLLGESFGNTIYF
CDR3 length: 14; J gene: TRBJ1-1; clone size: once; D gene: NA; V gene: TRBV6-1; CDR3 DNA: TGTGCCAGCAGTGAGCGGCGGGACCTGGGGGAAGCTTTCTTT; CDR3 protein: CASSERRDLGEAFF
CDR3 length: 15; J gene: TRBJ2-7; clone size: NA; D gene: NA; V gene: TRBV4-1; CDR3 DNA: TGCGCCAGCAGCCAAGGATACAGATCGACCTACGAGCAGTACTTC; CDR3 protein: CASSQGYRSTYEQYF
CDR3 length: 15; J gene: TRBJ2-7; clone size: NA; D gene: TRBD2; V gene: TRBV13; CDR3 DNA: TGTGCCAGCAGCTTAGGACTAGCGGGGGTCTACGAGCAGTACTTC; CDR3 protein: CASSLGLAGVYEQYF
CDR3 length: 12; J gene: TRBJ1-5; clone size: NA; D gene: TRBD1; V gene: TRBV19; CDR3 DNA: TGTGCCAGTACGGACAGGGGCAAGCCCCAGCATTTT; CDR3 protein: CASTDRGKPQHF
CDR3 length: 13; J gene: TRBJ1-2; clone size: NA; D gene: TRBD1; V gene: TRBV24-1; CDR3 DNA: TGTGCCACCAGTGATCAGGACAGGGACGGCTACACCTTC; CDR3 protein: CATSDQDRDGYTF
CDR3 length: 16; J gene: TRBJ2-7; clone size: once; D gene: NA; V gene: TRBV5-1; CDR3 DNA: TGCGCCAGCAGCTTGGAGGCAGGCCAATTTAAATACGAGCAGTACTTC; CDR3 protein: CASSLEAGQFKYEQYF
CDR3 length: 15; J gene: TRBJ1-2; clone size: NA; D gene: NA; V gene: TRBV28; CDR3 DNA: TGTGCCAGCAGTTCACCATGGACAGCCCCGGTGGGCTACACCTTC; CDR3 protein: CASSSPWTAPVGYTF
CDR3 length: 18; J gene: TRBJ1-2; clone size: NA; D gene: NA; V gene: TRBV5-1; CDR3 DNA: TGCGCCAGCAGCTTGGCCGGAGCTTGGACAGCTGAAGGCTATGGCTACACCTTC; CDR3 protein: CASSLAGAWTAEGYGYTF
CDR3 length: 17; J gene: TRBJ2-4; clone size: NA; D gene: NA; V gene: TRBV9; CDR3 DNA: TGTGCCAGCAGCGAGGGTTTACGAGAGGGAGCCAAAAACATTCAGTACTTC; CDR3 protein: CASSEGLREGAKNIQYF
CDR3 length: 14; J gene: TRBJ2-6; clone size: NA; D gene: NA; V gene: TRBV27; CDR3 DNA: TGTGCCAGCAGTCCATTCTCTGGGGCCAACGTCCTGACTTTC; CDR3 protein: CASSPFSGANVLTF